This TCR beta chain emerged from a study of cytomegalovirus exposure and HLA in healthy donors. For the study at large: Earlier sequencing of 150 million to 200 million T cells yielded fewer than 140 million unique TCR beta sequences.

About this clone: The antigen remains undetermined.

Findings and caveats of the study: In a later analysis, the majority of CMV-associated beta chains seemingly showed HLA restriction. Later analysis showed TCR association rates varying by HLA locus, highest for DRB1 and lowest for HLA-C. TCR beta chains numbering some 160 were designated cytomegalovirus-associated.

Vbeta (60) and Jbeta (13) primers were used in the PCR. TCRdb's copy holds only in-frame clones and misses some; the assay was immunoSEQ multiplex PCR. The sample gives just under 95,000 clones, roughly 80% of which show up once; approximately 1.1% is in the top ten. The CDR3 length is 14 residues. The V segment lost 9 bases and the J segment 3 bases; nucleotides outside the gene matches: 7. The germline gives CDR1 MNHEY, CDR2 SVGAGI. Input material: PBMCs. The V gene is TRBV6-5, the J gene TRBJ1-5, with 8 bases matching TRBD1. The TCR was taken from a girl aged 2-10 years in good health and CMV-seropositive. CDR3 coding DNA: TGTGCCAGTTCATTGACAGGGGACAATCAGCCCCAGCATTTT. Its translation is CASSLTGDNQPQHF.